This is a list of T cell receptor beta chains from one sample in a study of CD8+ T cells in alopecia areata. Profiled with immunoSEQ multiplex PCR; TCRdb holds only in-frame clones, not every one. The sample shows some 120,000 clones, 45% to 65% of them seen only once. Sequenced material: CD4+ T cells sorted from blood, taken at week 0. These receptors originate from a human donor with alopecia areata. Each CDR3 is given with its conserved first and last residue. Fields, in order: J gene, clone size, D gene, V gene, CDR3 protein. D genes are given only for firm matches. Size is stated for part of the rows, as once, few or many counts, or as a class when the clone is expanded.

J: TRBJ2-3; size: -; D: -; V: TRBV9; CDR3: CASSPLGDTQYF
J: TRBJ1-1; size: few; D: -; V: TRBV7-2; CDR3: CASSFYTANTEAFF
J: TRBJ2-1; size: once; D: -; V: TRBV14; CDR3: CASRLTAVFPYNEQFF
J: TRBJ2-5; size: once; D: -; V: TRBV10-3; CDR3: CAISEPAQETQYF
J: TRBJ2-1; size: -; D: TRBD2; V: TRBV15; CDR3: CATSGSGLAFSSYNEQFF
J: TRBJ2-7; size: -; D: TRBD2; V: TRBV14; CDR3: CASSQGEGRYEQYF
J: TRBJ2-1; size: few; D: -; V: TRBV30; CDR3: CAWSVAAGWQDEQFF
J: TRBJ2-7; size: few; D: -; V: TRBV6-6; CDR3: CASTGRGTHEQYF
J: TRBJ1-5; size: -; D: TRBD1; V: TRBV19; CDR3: CASSTTGTGGSNQPQHF
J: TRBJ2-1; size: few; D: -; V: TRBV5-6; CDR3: CASIRRGRAEQFF
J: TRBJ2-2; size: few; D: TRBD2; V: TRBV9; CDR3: CASSVAAGVRSTGELFF
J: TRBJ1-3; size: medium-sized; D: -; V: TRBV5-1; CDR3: CASSLKPGGQDSGNTIYF
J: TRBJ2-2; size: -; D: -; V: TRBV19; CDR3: CASSMFTGELFF
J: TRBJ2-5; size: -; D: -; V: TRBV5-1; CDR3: CASSSSQGGETQYF
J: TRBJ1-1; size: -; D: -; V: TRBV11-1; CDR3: CASSLVPGYSTEAFF
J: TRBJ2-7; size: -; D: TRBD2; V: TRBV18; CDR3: CASSPQLAGSSYEQYF
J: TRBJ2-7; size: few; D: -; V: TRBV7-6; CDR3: CASSLDGRTSGEQYF
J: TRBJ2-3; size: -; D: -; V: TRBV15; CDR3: CATSRDVTDTQYF
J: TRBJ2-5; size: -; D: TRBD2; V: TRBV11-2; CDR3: CASSQWTSGSRTQYF
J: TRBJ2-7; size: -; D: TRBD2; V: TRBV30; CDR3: CAWSGLDEQYF
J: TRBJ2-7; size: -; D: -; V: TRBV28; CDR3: CASTYSRIAYEQYF
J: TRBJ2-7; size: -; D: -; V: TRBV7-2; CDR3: CASSLGVSYEQYF
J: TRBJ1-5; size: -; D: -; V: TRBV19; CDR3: CASSGGINQPQHF
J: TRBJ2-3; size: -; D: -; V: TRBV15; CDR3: CATSRISGTDTQYF
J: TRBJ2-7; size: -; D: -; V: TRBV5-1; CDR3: CASRHTRDLYEQYF
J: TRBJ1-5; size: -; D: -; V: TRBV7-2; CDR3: CASSLMSNQPQHF
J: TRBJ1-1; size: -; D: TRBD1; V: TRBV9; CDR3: CASSVGDRVMNTEAFF
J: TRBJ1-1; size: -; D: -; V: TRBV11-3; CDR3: CASSLHHGRANWGTEAFF
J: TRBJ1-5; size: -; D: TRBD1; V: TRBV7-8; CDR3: CASTEGGGQQFWPQHF
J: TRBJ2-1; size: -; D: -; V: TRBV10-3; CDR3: CAISPGSVYNEQFF
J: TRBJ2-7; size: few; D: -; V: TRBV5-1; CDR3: CASSLRQGRAYEQYF
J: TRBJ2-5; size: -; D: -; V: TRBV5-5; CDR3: CASSTGTYEAQYF
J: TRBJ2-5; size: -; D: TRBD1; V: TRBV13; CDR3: CASSPRQGRETQYF
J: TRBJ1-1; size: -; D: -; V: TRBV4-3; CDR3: CASSQDLGEEVNTEAFF
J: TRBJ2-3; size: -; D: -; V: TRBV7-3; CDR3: CASSPVATDTQYF
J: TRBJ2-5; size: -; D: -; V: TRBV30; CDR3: CACLPDGQETQYF
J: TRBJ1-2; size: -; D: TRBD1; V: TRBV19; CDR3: CASSEGTGNYGYTF
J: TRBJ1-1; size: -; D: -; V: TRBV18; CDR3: CASSSKGETEAFF
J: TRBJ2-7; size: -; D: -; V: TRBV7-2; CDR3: CASSLGLGVRYEQYF
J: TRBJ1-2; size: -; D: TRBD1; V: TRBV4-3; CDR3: CASSQGTGDYGYTF